Each of the 19 T cell receptor beta chains below was sequenced from the same sample in a study of blood T cell repertoires in COVID-19. Assay: immunoSEQ multiplex PCR; the TCRdb copy retains only in-frame clones and omits some. This table has some 370,000 clones, more than 75% appearing once. Specimen: peripheral blood. The receptors originated from a woman in her 30s with COVID-19, enrolled during active disease.

V is TRBV11-2 and J is TRBJ2-2; 12 nucleotides agree with TRBD1. Germline assignment: CDR1 SGHAT and CDR2 FQNNGV. The junction had 3 bases not matched to a gene; V was cut back by 3 bases and J by 1 base. CDR3 size: 17 residues. CDR3 in DNA: TGTGCCAGCAGCTTGGGACAGGGGGCGCGGAACACCGGGGAGCTGTTTTTT. Its protein product is CASSLGQGARNTGELFF.

J is TRBJ1-1 and V is TRBV30; 7 bases align to TRBD1. Germline V gene sequence: CDR1 GTSNPN, CDR2 SVGIG (reference sequence). J lost 3 bases, V lost 3 bases, and 4 bases had no gene match. The CDR3 covers 13 residues. CDR3 DNA sequence: TGTGCCTGGAGATCCGACAGGGACACTGAAGCTTTCTTT. Amino acids: CAWRSDRDTEAFF.

This clone has just one count. V is TRBV2 and J is TRBJ2-3; 7 positions match TRBD1. Trimming at V came to 3 bases and at J to 1 base, leaving 4 bases not matched to a gene. CDR3 length equals 15 residues. CDR1 is SNHLY, CDR2 FYNNEI, per germline. This CDR3 is CASSDHGTGTDTQYF. The CDR3 region has the DNA TGTGCCAGCAGTGACCACGGGACAGGCACAGATACGCAGTATTTT.

The chain employs TRBV7-3 and TRBJ2-3; no reliable D call. Trimming shortened V by 5 bases and J by 0 bases, and 12 bases separated the two germline ends. The CDR3 totals 15 residues. CDR1 and CDR2 from the germline V gene are SGHTA and FQGTGA. Written as DNA, the CDR3 is TGTGCCAGCAGCCCCCGCGGTTTCAGCACAGATACGCAGTATTTT. As protein: CASSPRGFSTDTQYF.

The chain carries TRBV10-3 and TRBJ1-5; no clear D gene. CDR1 ENHRY and CDR2 SYGVKD come from the germline V gene. The CDR3 spans 14 residues. V shed 6 bases and J shed 5 bases, with 14 bases lying between them. CDR3: CAISRGFQDQPQHF. In DNA, the CDR3 is TGTGCCATCAGCAGAGGGTTTCAGGATCAGCCCCAGCATTTT.

This chain connects TRBV10-3 to TRBJ2-7; D uncertain. Between the trimmed V and J ends, which lost 10 bases and 3 bases, there was a span of 13 bases. The CDR3 extends over 12 amino acids. Germline CDR1 ENHRY, CDR2 SYGVKD. The CDR3 is CATQTESYEQYF. In nucleotides, the CDR3 is TGTGCCACCCAGACGGAGAGCTACGAGCAGTACTTC.

The chain combines TRBV9 with TRBJ2-2; 14 bases align to TRBD2. The trim removed 4 bases at V and 5 bases at J, leaving 13 bases unmatched. This CDR3 spans 19 amino acids. Germline V gene data show CDR1 as SGDLS and CDR2 as YYNGEE. This chain's CDR3 is CASSQRTSGRMSGTGELFF. DNA for the CDR3: TGTGCCAGCAGCCAAAGGACTAGCGGGAGGATGTCGGGGACCGGGGAGCTGTTTTTT.

DNA of the CDR3: TGTGCCAGCAGCGCTAGGGGGACTAGCGGAATGACCGGGGAGCTGTTTTTT. It is translated as CASSARGTSGMTGELFF. The rearrangement joins TRBV9 to TRBJ2-2; TRBD2 agrees at 11 bases. J lost 5 bases, V lost 3 bases, and 9 bases had no gene match. In germline, CDR1 is SGDLS, CDR2 YYNGEE. The CDR3 consists of 17 residues.

This clone was recorded once. Within the sample, other DNA sequences also encode this same CDR3. The V call is TRBV19, the J call TRBJ2-5; 7 bases map to TRBD1. The J segment lost 1 base and the V segment lost 6 bases, leaving 2 bases of the junction unmatched. Per germline, CDR1 LNHDA and CDR2 SQIVND (reference sequence). The CDR3 is 13 amino acids. CDR3 region: CASSGTAQETQYF. CDR3 DNA sequence: TGTGCCAGTAGCGGGACAGCCCAAGAGACCCAGTACTTC.

This clone was seen just once. The rearrangement joins TRBV18 to TRBJ1-1; 8 nucleotides align to TRBD1. Germline trimming cut 2 bases from V and 1 base from J; bases unmatched to any gene: 3. This CDR3 is built from 15 residues. Germline loops: CDR1 KGHSH, CDR2 LQKENI. As DNA, the CDR3 is TGTGCCAGCTCACCAGTCCAGGGGGCGAACACTGAAGCTTTCTTT. It translates to CASSPVQGANTEAFF.

This chain connects TRBV9 to TRBJ1-6; D uncertain. Germline CDR1 reads SGDLS; CDR2 reads YYNGEE. V lost 6 bases and J 10 bases, leaving 14 bases between the germline ends. This CDR3 is 13 amino acids long. CDR3: CASNLASGSPLHF. The CDR3 DNA reads as TGTGCCAGCAATCTCGCATCGGGATCACCCCTCCACTTT.

The chain employs TRBV4-2 and TRBJ2-1, with TRBD2 matching over 10 bases. J lost 6 bases, V lost 4 bases, and 6 bases had no gene match. The CDR3 has 15 residues. Germline V gene lookup returns CDR1 LGHNA and CDR2 YNFKEQ. The CDR3 DNA reads TGTGCCAGCAGCCGGGGACTAGCGAGGACCAATGAGCAGTTCTTC. The encoded protein is CASSRGLARTNEQFF.

V usage is TRBV9 and J usage is TRBJ1-3; 9 bases are a match to TRBD1. The CDR3 spans 15 residues. The J segment lost 0 bases and the V segment lost 4 bases, leaving 2 bases of the junction unmatched. The germline gives CDR1 SGDLS, CDR2 YYNGEE. Here the CDR3 reads CASSTTGGSGNTIYF. As DNA, the CDR3 is TGTGCCAGCAGCACGACAGGGGGCTCTGGAAACACCATATATTTT.

J is TRBJ1-2 and V is TRBV19; no reliable D call. Between the trimmed V and J ends, which lost 9 bases and 3 bases, there was a span of 17 bases. Germline V gives CDR1 LNHDA, CDR2 SQIVND (reference sequence). The CDR3 is made up of 14 amino acids. The chain's CDR3 is CASRETGPDYGYTF. In nucleotides, the CDR3 is TGTGCCAGCCGGGAGACCGGCCCGGACTATGGCTACACCTTC.

Only a few counts were recorded for this clone. This chain links TRBV29-1 with TRBJ2-1; 10 bases map to TRBD2. Germline lookup yields CDR1 SQVTM and CDR2 ANQGSEA. The CDR3 contains 13 residues. The V and J ends lost 3 bases and 9 bases, in that order; junction bases with no gene match: 5. The CDR3 region is CSVDGGTSAEQFF. The CDR3 region has the DNA TGCAGCGTTGACGGAGGGACTAGCGCTGAGCAGTTCTTC.

V usage is TRBV5-1 and J usage is TRBJ1-4; D call uncertain. Germline V gene lookup returns CDR1 SGHRS and CDR2 YFSETQ. V lost 5 bases to trimming and J lost 7 bases, with 15 bases between them. This CDR3 has 14 residues. CDR3 nucleotides: TGCGCCAGCAGATCCGGTTTGAGAGGTGAAAAACTGTTTTTT. It is translated as CASRSGLRGEKLFF.

The chain is built from TRBV2 and TRBJ2-1; possibly TRBD2 for D (6 bases). The CDR3 loop spans 16 amino acids. The ends were cut back, 3 bases at V and 8 bases at J, with 20 bases in the middle. CDR1 is SNHLY and CDR2 is FYNNEI in the germline V gene. The CDR3 DNA sequence: TGTGCCAGCAGTGAGGTTCGCGGGATCGGCCAGGATGAGCAGTTCTTC. As protein: CASSEVRGIGQDEQFF.

The rearrangement links TRBV6-5 to TRBJ2-5; 7 bases fit TRBD2. The CDR3 covers 11 residues. CDR1 is MNHEY and CDR2 is SVGAGI in the germline V gene. With 2 bases clipped from V and 9 bases from J, the junction kept 0 bases outside the gene matches. In nucleotides, the CDR3 is TGTGCCAGCAGTTACGGGGGGGCCCAGTACTTC. It specifies CASSYGGAQYF.

The chain joins TRBV4-1 to TRBJ1-1; the match to TRBD1 covers 7 bases. Per the germline V gene, CDR1 is MGHRA and CDR2 is YSYEKL. The CDR3 loop spans 16 amino acids. J was trimmed by 0 bases and V by 1 base; bases with no gene match: 5. CDR3 coding DNA: TGCGCCAGCAGCCAAGTACGACAGGGAGTGAACACTGAAGCTTTCTTT. Translating it yields CASSQVRQGVNTEAFF.